This TCR beta chain was recovered during a study of OX40 agonist ivuxolimab in advanced cancers. General study points: Compared with CD4+, CD8+ T cells on average had more expanded clones. The CD4+ and CD8+ T cells in the blood had expanded clonally by week 6 at 0.1 to 3.0 mg/kg.

Data came from immunoSEQ multiplex PCR; TCRdb stores just in-frame clones and leaves some out. The profile shows 100,000 to 150,000 clones, 90% of them singletons. Autoimmune disease history or systemic immunosuppression excluded patients. As concerns this clone: Its antigen is undetermined.

The CDR3 contains 17 residues. CDR1 and CDR2 from the germline V gene are SGHTA and FQGNSA. With 1 base clipped from V and 3 bases from J, the junction kept 9 bases outside the gene matches. Specimen: CD4+ or CD8+ T cells sorted from blood, collected in a trial of the OX40 agonist ivuxolimab. The rearrangement joins TRBV7-2 to TRBJ2-5; TRBD2 matches at 9 bases. The source of this sequence is an adult with an advanced solid tumor such as melanoma, head and neck, liver or kidney cancer. DNA of the CDR3: TGTGCCAGCAGCTTAGTAGGGCTGATAGCGGGAGAAGAGACCCAGTACTTC. Its protein product is CASSLVGLIAGEETQYF.